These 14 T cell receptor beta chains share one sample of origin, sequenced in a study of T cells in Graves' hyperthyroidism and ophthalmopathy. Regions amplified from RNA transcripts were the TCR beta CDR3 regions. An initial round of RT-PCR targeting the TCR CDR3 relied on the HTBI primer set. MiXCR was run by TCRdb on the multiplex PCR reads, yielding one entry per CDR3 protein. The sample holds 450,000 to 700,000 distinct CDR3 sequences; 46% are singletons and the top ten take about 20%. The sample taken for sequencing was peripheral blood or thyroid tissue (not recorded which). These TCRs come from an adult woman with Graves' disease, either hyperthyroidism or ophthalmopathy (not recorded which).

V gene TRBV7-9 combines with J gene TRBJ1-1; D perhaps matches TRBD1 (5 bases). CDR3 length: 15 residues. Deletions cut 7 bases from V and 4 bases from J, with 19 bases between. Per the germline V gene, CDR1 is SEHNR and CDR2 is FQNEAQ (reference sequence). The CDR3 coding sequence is TGTGCCAGCACTCAAACCGGTAGAGGGGCCACTGAAGCTTTCTTT. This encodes CASTQTGRGATEAFF.

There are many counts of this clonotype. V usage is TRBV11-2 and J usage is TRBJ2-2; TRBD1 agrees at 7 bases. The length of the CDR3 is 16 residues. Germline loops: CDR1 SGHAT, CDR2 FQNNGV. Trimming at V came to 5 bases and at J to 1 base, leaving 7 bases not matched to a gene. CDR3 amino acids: CASSQTGSGNTGELFF. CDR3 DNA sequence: TGTGCCAGCAGCCAGACAGGGTCAGGGAACACCGGGGAGCTGTTTTTT.

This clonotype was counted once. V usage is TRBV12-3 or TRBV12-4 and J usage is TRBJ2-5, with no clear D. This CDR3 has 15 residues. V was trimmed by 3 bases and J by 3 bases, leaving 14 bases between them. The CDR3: CASSFGITDKETQYF. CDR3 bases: TGTGCCAGCAGTTTTGGTATTACGGATAAAGAGACCCAGTACTTC.

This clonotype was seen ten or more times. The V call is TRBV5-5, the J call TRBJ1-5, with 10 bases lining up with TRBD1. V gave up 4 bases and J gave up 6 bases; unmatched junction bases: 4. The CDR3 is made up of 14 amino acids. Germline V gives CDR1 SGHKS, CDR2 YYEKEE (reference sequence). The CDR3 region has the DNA TGTGCCAGCAGCCGGACAGGGGGAAGTCAGCCCCAGCATTTT. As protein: CASSRTGGSQPQHF.

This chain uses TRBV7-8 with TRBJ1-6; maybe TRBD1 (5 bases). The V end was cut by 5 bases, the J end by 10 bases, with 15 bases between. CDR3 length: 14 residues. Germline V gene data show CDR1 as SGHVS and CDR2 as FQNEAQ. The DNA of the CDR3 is TGTGCCAGCAGCGTCGGGACTCGACGATCACCCCTCCACTTT. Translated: CASSVGTRRSPLHF.

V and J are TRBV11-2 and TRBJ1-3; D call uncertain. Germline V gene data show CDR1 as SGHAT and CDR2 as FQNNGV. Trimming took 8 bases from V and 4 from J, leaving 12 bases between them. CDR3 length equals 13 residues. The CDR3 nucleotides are TGTGCCAGCCACCAAGATCACGGAAACACCATATATTTT. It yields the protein CASHQDHGNTIYF. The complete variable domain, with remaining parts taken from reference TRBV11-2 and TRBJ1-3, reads EAGVAQSPRYKIIEKRQSVAFWCNPISGHATLYWYQQILGQGPKLLIQFQNNGVVDDSQLPKDRFSAERLKGVDSTLKIQPAKLEDSAVYLCASHQDHGNTIYFGEGSWLTVV.

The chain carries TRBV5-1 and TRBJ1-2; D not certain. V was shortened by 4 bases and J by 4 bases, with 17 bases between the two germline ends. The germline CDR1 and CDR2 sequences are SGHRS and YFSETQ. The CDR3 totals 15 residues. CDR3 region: CASSPRIRTVYGYTF. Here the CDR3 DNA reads TGCGCCAGCAGCCCGAGGATCCGCACAGTCTATGGCTACACCTTC.

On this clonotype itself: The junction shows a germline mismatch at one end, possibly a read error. The CDR3, as DNA: TGCGCCAGCAGCCAAACGTCAGGGGACAGCAATCAGCCCCAGCATTTT. This gives the protein CASSQTSGDSNQPQHF. J is TRBJ1-5 and V is TRBV7-4, with a tentative D call TRBD1 (6 bases). Germline V gives CDR1 SGHVT, CDR2 SQSDAQ. The CDR3 contains 16 residues.

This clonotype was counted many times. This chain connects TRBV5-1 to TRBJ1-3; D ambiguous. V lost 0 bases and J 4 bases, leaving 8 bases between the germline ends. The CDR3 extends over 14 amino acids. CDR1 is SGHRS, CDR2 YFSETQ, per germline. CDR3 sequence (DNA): TGCGCCAGCAGCTTGGACAATGCAGGAAACACCATATATTTT. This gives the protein CASSLDNAGNTIYF.

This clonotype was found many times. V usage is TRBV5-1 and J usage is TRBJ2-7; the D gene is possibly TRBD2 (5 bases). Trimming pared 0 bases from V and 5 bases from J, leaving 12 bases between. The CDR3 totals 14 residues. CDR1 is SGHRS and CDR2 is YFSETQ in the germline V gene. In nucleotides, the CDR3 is TGCGCCAGCAGCTTGGGGGAGACCCACCACGAGCAGTACTTC. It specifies CASSLGETHHEQYF. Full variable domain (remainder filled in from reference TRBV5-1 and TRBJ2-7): KAGVTQTPRYLIKTRGQQVTLSCSPISGHRSVSWYQQTPGQGLQFLFEYFSETQRNKGNFPGRFSGRQFSNSRSEMNVSTLELGDSALYLCASSLGETHHEQYFGPGTRLTVT.

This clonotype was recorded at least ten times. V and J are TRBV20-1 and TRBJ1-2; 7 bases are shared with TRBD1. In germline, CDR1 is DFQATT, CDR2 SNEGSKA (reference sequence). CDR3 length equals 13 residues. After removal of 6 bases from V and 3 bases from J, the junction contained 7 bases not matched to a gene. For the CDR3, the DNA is TGCAGTGCCGAACAGGGGATCGACTATGGCTACACCTTC. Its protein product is CSAEQGIDYGYTF.

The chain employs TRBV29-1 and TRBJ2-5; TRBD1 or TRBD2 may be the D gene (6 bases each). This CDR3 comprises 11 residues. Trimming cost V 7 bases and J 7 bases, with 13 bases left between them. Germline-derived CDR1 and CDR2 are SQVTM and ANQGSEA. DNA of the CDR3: TGCAGCGAGCGACAGGAGGGGACCCAGTACTTC. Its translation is CSERQEGTQYF.

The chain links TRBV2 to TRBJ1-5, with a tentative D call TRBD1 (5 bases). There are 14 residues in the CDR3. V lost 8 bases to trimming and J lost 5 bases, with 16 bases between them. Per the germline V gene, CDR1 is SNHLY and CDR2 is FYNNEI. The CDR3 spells CASGGGVWDQPQHF. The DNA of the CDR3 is TGTGCCAGCGGGGGAGGGGTTTGGGATCAGCCCCAGCATTTT.

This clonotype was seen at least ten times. Here the CDR3 DNA reads TGTGCCAGCAGTTACGAGGGGGATGGCTACACCTTC. Translation gives CASSYEGDGYTF. The rearrangement uses TRBV6-6 and TRBJ1-2; a possible D gene is TRBD1 (6 bases). The length of the CDR3 is 12 residues. The germline CDR1 and CDR2 sequences are MNHNY and SVGAGI (reference sequence). V was trimmed by 2 bases and J by 6 bases, leaving 7 bases between them.